These T cell receptor beta chains were read from a single sample in a study of T-cell memory formation after mild COVID-19. Each CDR3 protein is one row after TCRdb ran MiXCR on the 5' RACE reads. The repertoire consists of 280,000 or so distinct CDR3 sequences, with over 15% occurring once and the leading ten covering approximately 22%. Material: PBMCs or a T cell subset sorted from them (not recorded which). Every receptor here comes from a man aged 18 to 29 who had mild COVID-19 (a few samples of this study predate the infection). Cell type and time point are not known. Both conserved end residues are part of each CDR3. Each record gives: J gene, D gene, V gene, clone size, CDR3 DNA, CDR3 protein. The D gene is left open where the match is weak. For some rows the clone size is stated as once, few or many, or as a class when expanded; others skip it.

j_call: TRBJ2-1; d_call: TRBD2; v_call: TRBV4-2; clone_size: NA; cdr3_nt: TGTGCCAGCAGCGAAGAGACTAGCGGCGCCTACAATGAGCAGTTCTTC; cdr3_aa: CASSEETSGAYNEQFF
j_call: TRBJ2-1; d_call: NA; v_call: TRBV11-2; clone_size: NA; cdr3_nt: TGTGCCAGCAGCTTTGTTAGGACAGATGAGCAGTTCTTC; cdr3_aa: CASSFVRTDEQFF
j_call: TRBJ1-5; d_call: NA; v_call: TRBV30; clone_size: NA; cdr3_nt: TGTGCCTGGGCGACTACAGGGTTGCAGCCCCAGCATTTT; cdr3_aa: CAWATTGLQPQHF
j_call: TRBJ2-7; d_call: NA; v_call: TRBV12-5; clone_size: few; cdr3_nt: TGTGCTAGTGTGGGGCAGGGCGGGCGCGAGCAGTACTTC; cdr3_aa: CASVGQGGREQYF
j_call: TRBJ2-5; d_call: TRBD2; v_call: TRBV9; clone_size: NA; cdr3_nt: TGTGCCAGCAGCCCTGGACTAGCGGGGGCCGGGGGGACCCAGTACTTC; cdr3_aa: CASSPGLAGAGGTQYF
j_call: TRBJ2-1; d_call: TRBD2; v_call: TRBV5-1; clone_size: NA; cdr3_nt: TGCGCCAGCACTGGTCTCGGACTAGCGGGGGATAGCTCCTACAATGAGCAGTTCTTC; cdr3_aa: CASTGLGLAGDSSYNEQFF
j_call: TRBJ1-2; d_call: NA; v_call: TRBV4-3; clone_size: few; cdr3_nt: TGCGCCAGCAGCCAAGTAGGAGTAGATGGCTACACCTTC; cdr3_aa: CASSQVGVDGYTF
j_call: TRBJ1-5; d_call: NA; v_call: TRBV4-1; clone_size: NA; cdr3_nt: TGCGCCAGCAGCCGGGGCAGGGTGCTCAATCAGCCCCAGCATTTT; cdr3_aa: CASSRGRVLNQPQHF
j_call: TRBJ2-1; d_call: NA; v_call: TRBV11-2; clone_size: NA; cdr3_nt: TGTGCCAGCAGCTATGGCATCGGAGGAGACAATGAGCAGTTCTTC; cdr3_aa: CASSYGIGGDNEQFF
j_call: TRBJ2-7; d_call: NA; v_call: TRBV4-3; clone_size: few; cdr3_nt: TGCGCCAGCAGCCCCGTCCCGGGCTACGAGCAGTACTTC; cdr3_aa: CASSPVPGYEQYF
j_call: TRBJ1-1; d_call: NA; v_call: TRBV12-3/TRBV12-4; clone_size: many; cdr3_nt: TGTGCCAGCAGTTTAGACGCGGGGCTGAACACTGAAGCTTTCTTT; cdr3_aa: CASSLDAGLNTEAFF
j_call: TRBJ1-1; d_call: NA; v_call: TRBV4-3; clone_size: few; cdr3_nt: TGCGCCAGCAGCCTCTGGGCCATGAACACTGAAGCTTTCTTT; cdr3_aa: CASSLWAMNTEAFF
j_call: TRBJ2-1; d_call: TRBD2; v_call: TRBV5-6; clone_size: few; cdr3_nt: TGTGCCAGCAGCCACCCGCTAGCGGGGGTGCTCGTTGGGGATGAGCAGTTCTTC; cdr3_aa: CASSHPLAGVLVGDEQFF
j_call: TRBJ2-1; d_call: NA; v_call: TRBV3-1; clone_size: few; cdr3_nt: TGTGCCAGCAGCCAGGTATACAATGAGCAGTTCTTC; cdr3_aa: CASSQVYNEQFF
j_call: TRBJ2-7; d_call: NA; v_call: TRBV7-6; clone_size: few; cdr3_nt: TGTGCCAGCAGCTTAGTGCGGGCGAGGGACGAGCAGTACTTC; cdr3_aa: CASSLVRARDEQYF
j_call: TRBJ1-2; d_call: TRBD1; v_call: TRBV6-5; clone_size: NA; cdr3_nt: TGTGCCAGCAGCGACTTCCCAGGGACAGGTTCATATGGCTACACCTTC; cdr3_aa: CASSDFPGTGSYGYTF
j_call: TRBJ1-2; d_call: NA; v_call: TRBV25-1; clone_size: NA; cdr3_nt: TGTGCCAGCAGTGAGACAGGTGATATCTATGGCTACACCTTC; cdr3_aa: CASSETGDIYGYTF
j_call: TRBJ2-3; d_call: NA; v_call: TRBV12-3/TRBV12-4; clone_size: NA; cdr3_nt: TGTGCCAGCACTCCTCGGGGACGGGCAGGACCCACAGATACGCAGTATTTT; cdr3_aa: CASTPRGRAGPTDTQYF
j_call: TRBJ2-7; d_call: NA; v_call: TRBV11-2; clone_size: few; cdr3_nt: TGTGCCAGCACGACGTTACAGGTTGGCTCCTACGAGCAGTACTTC; cdr3_aa: CASTTLQVGSYEQYF
j_call: TRBJ1-2; d_call: NA; v_call: TRBV4-1; clone_size: NA; cdr3_nt: TGCGCCAGCAGCCAAGATCTGGCGAGGGGCTACACCTTC; cdr3_aa: CASSQDLARGYTF
j_call: TRBJ1-1; d_call: NA; v_call: TRBV5-3; clone_size: NA; cdr3_nt: TGTGCCAGAAGTCCCGGACCGTATGAAGCTTTCTTT; cdr3_aa: CARSPGPYEAFF
j_call: TRBJ1-4; d_call: TRBD1; v_call: TRBV5-6; clone_size: large; cdr3_nt: TGTGCCAGCAGCTTGCAAGGACAGGGGCTCTTCGGCACTAATGAAAAACTGTTTTTT; cdr3_aa: CASSLQGQGLFGTNEKLFF
j_call: TRBJ2-7; d_call: TRBD2; v_call: TRBV4-1; clone_size: few; cdr3_nt: TGCGCCAGCAGCCACCCTTCGGAGCGGGGGGCCTACGAGCAGTACTTC; cdr3_aa: CASSHPSERGAYEQYF
j_call: TRBJ2-7; d_call: NA; v_call: TRBV7-6; clone_size: NA; cdr3_nt: TGTGCCAGCAGCTCTGTCCATTGGGGCTACGAGCAGTACTTC; cdr3_aa: CASSSVHWGYEQYF
j_call: TRBJ2-5; d_call: NA; v_call: TRBV27; clone_size: NA; cdr3_nt: TGTGCCAGCACGGCCAGCGGACAAGAGACCCAGTACTTC; cdr3_aa: CASTASGQETQYF
j_call: TRBJ2-3; d_call: TRBD2; v_call: TRBV7-3; clone_size: NA; cdr3_nt: TGTGCCAGCAGCCGACTAGCGGGGGTTCTAGATACGCAGTATTTT; cdr3_aa: CASSRLAGVLDTQYF
j_call: TRBJ2-3; d_call: NA; v_call: TRBV19; clone_size: many; cdr3_nt: TGTGCCAGTAGTCCCTCTTCGGAAAATACGCAGTATTTT; cdr3_aa: CASSPSSENTQYF
j_call: TRBJ2-2; d_call: NA; v_call: TRBV5-1; clone_size: many; cdr3_nt: TGCGCCAGCAGGGACTCAGGGCTAGCGCTCACCGGGGAGCTGTTTTTT; cdr3_aa: CASRDSGLALTGELFF
j_call: TRBJ2-1; d_call: TRBD2; v_call: TRBV4-1; clone_size: NA; cdr3_nt: TGCGCCAGCAGCTCGCCGGGGGGGGTTGCAGTTTACAATGAGCAGTTCTTC; cdr3_aa: CASSSPGGVAVYNEQFF
j_call: TRBJ2-2; d_call: NA; v_call: TRBV7-2; clone_size: many; cdr3_nt: TGTGCCAGCAGCCAACAGGGCACCGGGGAGCTGTTTTTT; cdr3_aa: CASSQQGTGELFF
j_call: TRBJ2-1; d_call: NA; v_call: TRBV7-2; clone_size: NA; cdr3_nt: TGTGCCAGCAGCACGGGGGGCAGTGAGCAGTTCTTC; cdr3_aa: CASSTGGSEQFF
j_call: TRBJ2-3; d_call: TRBD1; v_call: TRBV5-5; clone_size: NA; cdr3_nt: TGTGCCAGCAGCTTGGCCAGGGGGCGTGCAGATACGCAGTATTTT; cdr3_aa: CASSLARGRADTQYF
j_call: TRBJ2-1; d_call: NA; v_call: TRBV3-1; clone_size: few; cdr3_nt: TGTGCCAGCAGCCATACCCACAGCAAGGGAGAGCAGTTCTTC; cdr3_aa: CASSHTHSKGEQFF
j_call: TRBJ1-1; d_call: NA; v_call: TRBV12-3/TRBV12-4; clone_size: few; cdr3_nt: TGTGCCAGCAGTTTCGGGGCGGGGGGAACTGAAGCTTTCTTT; cdr3_aa: CASSFGAGGTEAFF
j_call: TRBJ2-1; d_call: NA; v_call: TRBV12-3/TRBV12-4; clone_size: few; cdr3_nt: TGTGCCAGCAGCCGGAGTCCGGGCAGCAATGAGCAGTTCTTC; cdr3_aa: CASSRSPGSNEQFF
j_call: TRBJ2-6; d_call: TRBD2; v_call: TRBV27; clone_size: NA; cdr3_nt: TGTGCCAGCACAGGAGCGGGATCTGGGGCCAACGTCCTGACTTTC; cdr3_aa: CASTGAGSGANVLTF
j_call: TRBJ1-1; d_call: TRBD1; v_call: TRBV7-9; clone_size: NA; cdr3_nt: TGTGCCAGCAGCTTATCTTCGGCAGGGGGTATGAACACTGAAGCTTTCTTT; cdr3_aa: CASSLSSAGGMNTEAFF
j_call: TRBJ2-7; d_call: NA; v_call: TRBV3-1; clone_size: few; cdr3_nt: TGTGCCAGCAGCCAAGAACAGGGGCGGGGGCAGTACTTC; cdr3_aa: CASSQEQGRGQYF
j_call: TRBJ1-1; d_call: NA; v_call: TRBV29-1; clone_size: NA; cdr3_nt: TGCAGCGTTCTGGAGGGCCGAGGCTCTGAAGCTTTCTTT; cdr3_aa: CSVLEGRGSEAFF
j_call: TRBJ2-5; d_call: TRBD1; v_call: TRBV5-1; clone_size: many; cdr3_nt: TGCGCCAGCAGCTCGTCGGGACAGCAAGAGACCCAGTACTTC; cdr3_aa: CASSSSGQQETQYF
j_call: TRBJ2-3; d_call: TRBD1; v_call: TRBV10-3; clone_size: NA; cdr3_nt: TGTGCCATCAGTGACCCCGGGACAGGGGGCTCCTATGATACGCAGTATTTT; cdr3_aa: CAISDPGTGGSYDTQYF
j_call: TRBJ1-2; d_call: NA; v_call: TRBV2; clone_size: NA; cdr3_nt: TGTGCCAGCAGTCGTTCTACAGAGTTCTATGGCTACACCTTC; cdr3_aa: CASSRSTEFYGYTF
j_call: TRBJ1-6; d_call: NA; v_call: TRBV4-1; clone_size: NA; cdr3_nt: TGCGCCAGCAGCCAAGCCCAGAGCTCCTATAATTCACCCCTCCACTTT; cdr3_aa: CASSQAQSSYNSPLHF
j_call: TRBJ1-5; d_call: TRBD1; v_call: TRBV10-3; clone_size: few; cdr3_nt: TGTGCCATCAGTCCGGGACAGGGGAGTCAGCCCCAGCATTTT; cdr3_aa: CAISPGQGSQPQHF
j_call: TRBJ2-1; d_call: TRBD2; v_call: TRBV24-1; clone_size: few; cdr3_nt: TGTGCCACCAGTGATTCGACTAGCGGGGGGCGCAATGAGCAGTTCTTC; cdr3_aa: CATSDSTSGGRNEQFF
j_call: TRBJ2-3; d_call: TRBD2; v_call: TRBV7-2; clone_size: many; cdr3_nt: TGTGCCAGCAGCTTAGGTCTAGCGGGGGGCAATACGCAGTATTTT; cdr3_aa: CASSLGLAGGNTQYF
j_call: TRBJ2-1; d_call: NA; v_call: TRBV6-5; clone_size: few; cdr3_nt: TGTGCCAGCAGTTCTTTATCCCGGGAGAGCTCCTACAATGAGCAGTTCTTC; cdr3_aa: CASSSLSRESSYNEQFF
j_call: TRBJ2-3; d_call: NA; v_call: TRBV7-2; clone_size: few; cdr3_nt: TGTGCCAGCAGCTTAGGGGGCCGGGTTAGCACAGATACGCAGTATTTT; cdr3_aa: CASSLGGRVSTDTQYF